This T cell receptor (beta chain) emerged from a study of cytomegalovirus exposure and HLA in healthy donors. Germline CDR1 is LNHDA and CDR2 is SQIVND (reference sequence). After removal of 5 bases from V and 6 bases from J, the junction contained 13 bases not matched to a gene. The CDR3 contains 18 residues. Amplification used 60 Vbeta primers and 13 Jbeta primers. Produced via immunoSEQ multiplex PCR; TCRdb's table is partial and in-frame only. The sample has tens of thousands of clones; more than 75% are singletons. The TCR comes from a man between 18 and 29 years old in good health and CMV-seronegative. The chain combines TRBV19 with TRBJ2-7; 16 bases map to TRBD2. The sequenced sample consisted of PBMCs. This CDR3 reads CASSPHEGLAGGLREQYF. The CDR3 DNA is TGTGCCAGTAGTCCGCACGAGGGACTAGCGGGGGGGCTTCGCGAGCAGTACTTC.